This entry lists 5 T cell receptor beta chains sequenced from one sample in a study of T cells in Graves' hyperthyroidism and ophthalmopathy. Researchers took RNA transcripts and amplified the TCR beta CDR3 regions from them. The primer set for the first-round RT-PCR of the TCR CDR3 was HTBI. TCRdb processed the multiplex PCR reads anew with MiXCR; each CDR3 protein has one entry. The sample records some 580,000 distinct CDR3 sequences, around 16% being singletons. Sample: blood. Source of these receptors: a middle-aged woman with Graves' ophthalmopathy.

V gene TRBV6-4 combines with J gene TRBJ2-1; perhaps TRBD2 as D (7 bases). Germline CDR1 MRHNA, CDR2 SNTAGT. The V gene lost 4 bases and the J gene lost 10 bases, with 17 bases spanning the gap. This CDR3 comprises 14 residues. This CDR3 reads CASSGGGDMGEQFF. CDR3 sequence (DNA): TGTGCCAGCAGTGGCGGGGGCGATATGGGGGAGCAGTTCTTC.

This clonotype was recorded at least ten times. The chain's CDR3 is CASSPSGGLEFEQYF. The DNA of the CDR3 is TGTGCCAGCAGTCCCTCAGGGGGGTTGGAGTTCGAGCAGTACTTC. This chain links TRBV28 with TRBJ2-7; the D gene is possibly TRBD1 (7 bases). Germline CDR1 and CDR2: MDHEN and SYDVKM. The germline V and J ends were trimmed by 5 bases and 6 bases, with 20 bases remaining between them. The CDR3 is 15 amino acids.

This clonotype was observed a handful of times. The V and J genes are TRBV29-1 and TRBJ2-1, with 9 nucleotides matching TRBD2. This CDR3 spans 15 amino acids. With V trimmed by 5 bases and J by 6 bases, 11 bases remained unmatched. Per germline, CDR1 SQVTM and CDR2 ANQGSEA. This CDR3 reads CSVNSGLAGINEQFF. As DNA, the CDR3 is TGCAGCGTTAACTCGGGGCTAGCGGGGATCAATGAGCAGTTCTTC.

This clonotype was found many times. The chain combines TRBV20-1 with TRBJ1-2; D gene uncertain. The germline CDR1 and CDR2 sequences are DFQATT and SNEGSKA (reference sequence). V lost 3 bases, J lost 4 bases, and 18 bases lay in between. The CDR3 runs to 15 residues. CDR3 bases: TGCAGTGCTAGTCCAGAAGTCCAGGTGCTCTATGGCTACACCTTC. Its protein is CSASPEVQVLYGYTF.

CDR3 in amino acids: CASEPAGASYEQYF. CDR3 nucleotides: TGTGCCAGCGAACCCGCGGGTGCTTCCTACGAGCAGTACTTC. The chain uses TRBV28 and TRBJ2-7, with D possibly being TRBD2 (5 bases). The CDR3 is 14 residues long. Germline CDR1 MDHEN, CDR2 SYDVKM. Trimming took off 8 bases at V and 1 base at J, with 15 bases between the two ends.